These 8 T cell receptor beta chains came from one sample sequenced in a study of blood T cell repertoires in COVID-19. Repertoires were generated with immunoSEQ multiplex PCR, while TCRdb's copy carries only in-frame clones and drops some. The data contain about 190,000 clones, 88% of them seen just once; the ten biggest clones take up roughly 6%. The sequenced material came from peripheral blood. These receptors all stem from a man between 35 and 55 years old with active or convalescent COVID-19.

The chain is built from TRBV6-2 or TRBV6-3 and TRBJ1-1; 11 nucleotides agree with TRBD1. The CDR3 extends over 16 amino acids. The junction had 6 bases not matched to a gene; V was cut back by 5 bases and J by 1 base. Germline V gene sequence: CDR1 MNHEY, CDR2 SVGEGT. The DNA for the CDR3 is TGTGCCAGCAGTCCCCGGACAGGGGGCTCGAACACTGAAGCTTTCTTT. Protein sequence: CASSPRTGGSNTEAFF.

The chain has TRBV18 and TRBJ2-3, with TRBD2 identical over 12 bases. Trimming took 3 bases from V and 9 from J; bases not matched to a gene: 13. The CDR3 consists of 17 residues. From germline, CDR1 is KGHSH and CDR2 LQKENI. CDR3 amino acids: CASSPIPSGRVQWTQYF. CDR3 nucleotides: TGTGCCAGCTCACCGATTCCTAGCGGGAGGGTGCAGTGGACGCAGTATTTT.

The V call is TRBV6-6, the J call TRBJ2-1, with D perhaps TRBD1 (5 bases). Germline-derived CDR1 and CDR2 are MNHNY and SVGAGI (reference sequence). The CDR3 contains 16 residues. The ends were cut back, 6 bases at V and 0 bases at J, with 15 bases in the middle. CDR3 loop: CASRRQIFDSYNEQFF. CDR3 nucleotide sequence: TGTGCCAGCAGGAGACAGATTTTTGACTCCTACAATGAGCAGTTCTTC.

The chain employs TRBV10-3 and TRBJ2-5, with a tentative D call TRBD1 (5 bases). The CDR3 totals 16 residues. V lost 4 bases and J 2 bases, leaving 17 bases between the germline ends. Per the germline V gene, CDR1 is ENHRY and CDR2 is SYGVKD. The CDR3 region is CAISGWGTAFQETQYF. CDR3 bases: TGTGCCATCAGTGGGTGGGGCACAGCCTTTCAAGAGACCCAGTACTTC.

The chain uses TRBV11-3 and TRBJ2-7, with 11 bases aligning to TRBD2. J was trimmed by 2 bases and V by 1 base; bases with no gene match: 7. CDR3 length: 17 residues. Germline CDR1 and CDR2: SGHNT and YENEEA. DNA for the CDR3: TGTGCCAGCAGCTTAGTGGGACTAGCGGCCGCAACCTACGAGCAGTACTTC. Amino acid sequence: CASSLVGLAAATYEQYF.

The chain has TRBV19 and TRBJ2-3, with 8 bases fitting TRBD2. Trimming cost V 6 bases and J 4 bases; bases outside gene matches: 9. The CDR3 has 15 residues. CDR1 and CDR2 from the germline V gene are LNHDA and SQIVND (reference sequence). The CDR3 loop reads CASRQGGRRSDTQYF. The CDR3 DNA reads as TGTGCCAGTAGACAAGGCGGGAGGAGGTCAGATACGCAGTATTTT.

This chain joins TRBV7-8 and TRBJ1-1; TRBD1 matches at 7 bases. The CDR3 is made up of 14 amino acids. The germline V gene encodes CDR1 SGHVS and CDR2 FQNEAQ. The V and J ends lost 4 bases and 0 bases, in that order; junction bases with no gene match: 2. CDR3 sequence reads: CASSWTGLNTEAFF. In DNA form, the CDR3 reads TGTGCCAGCAGCTGGACAGGACTGAACACTGAAGCTTTCTTT.

The chain uses TRBV29-1 and TRBJ2-1; maybe TRBD2 (5 bases). The CDR3 spans 12 residues. The germline V gene has CDR1 SQVTM and CDR2 ANQGSEA. Trimming shortened V by 2 bases and J by 12 bases, and 14 bases separated the two germline ends. The CDR3 is CSVETGGGPQFF. CDR3 nucleotide sequence: TGCAGCGTTGAAACTGGAGGCGGCCCGCAGTTCTTC.